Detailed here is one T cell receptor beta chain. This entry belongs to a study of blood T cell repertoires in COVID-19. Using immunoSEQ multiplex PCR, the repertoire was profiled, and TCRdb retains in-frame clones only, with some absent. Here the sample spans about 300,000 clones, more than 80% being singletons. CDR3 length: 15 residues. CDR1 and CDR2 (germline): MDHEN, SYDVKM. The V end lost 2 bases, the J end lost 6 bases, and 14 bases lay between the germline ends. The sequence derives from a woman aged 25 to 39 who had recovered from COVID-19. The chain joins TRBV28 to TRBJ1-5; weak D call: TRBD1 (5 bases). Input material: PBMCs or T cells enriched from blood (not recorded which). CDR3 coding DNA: TGTGCCAGCAGTTTACAGGGAGGTTCAGCTCAGCCCCAGCATTTT. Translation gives CASSLQGGSAQPQHF.